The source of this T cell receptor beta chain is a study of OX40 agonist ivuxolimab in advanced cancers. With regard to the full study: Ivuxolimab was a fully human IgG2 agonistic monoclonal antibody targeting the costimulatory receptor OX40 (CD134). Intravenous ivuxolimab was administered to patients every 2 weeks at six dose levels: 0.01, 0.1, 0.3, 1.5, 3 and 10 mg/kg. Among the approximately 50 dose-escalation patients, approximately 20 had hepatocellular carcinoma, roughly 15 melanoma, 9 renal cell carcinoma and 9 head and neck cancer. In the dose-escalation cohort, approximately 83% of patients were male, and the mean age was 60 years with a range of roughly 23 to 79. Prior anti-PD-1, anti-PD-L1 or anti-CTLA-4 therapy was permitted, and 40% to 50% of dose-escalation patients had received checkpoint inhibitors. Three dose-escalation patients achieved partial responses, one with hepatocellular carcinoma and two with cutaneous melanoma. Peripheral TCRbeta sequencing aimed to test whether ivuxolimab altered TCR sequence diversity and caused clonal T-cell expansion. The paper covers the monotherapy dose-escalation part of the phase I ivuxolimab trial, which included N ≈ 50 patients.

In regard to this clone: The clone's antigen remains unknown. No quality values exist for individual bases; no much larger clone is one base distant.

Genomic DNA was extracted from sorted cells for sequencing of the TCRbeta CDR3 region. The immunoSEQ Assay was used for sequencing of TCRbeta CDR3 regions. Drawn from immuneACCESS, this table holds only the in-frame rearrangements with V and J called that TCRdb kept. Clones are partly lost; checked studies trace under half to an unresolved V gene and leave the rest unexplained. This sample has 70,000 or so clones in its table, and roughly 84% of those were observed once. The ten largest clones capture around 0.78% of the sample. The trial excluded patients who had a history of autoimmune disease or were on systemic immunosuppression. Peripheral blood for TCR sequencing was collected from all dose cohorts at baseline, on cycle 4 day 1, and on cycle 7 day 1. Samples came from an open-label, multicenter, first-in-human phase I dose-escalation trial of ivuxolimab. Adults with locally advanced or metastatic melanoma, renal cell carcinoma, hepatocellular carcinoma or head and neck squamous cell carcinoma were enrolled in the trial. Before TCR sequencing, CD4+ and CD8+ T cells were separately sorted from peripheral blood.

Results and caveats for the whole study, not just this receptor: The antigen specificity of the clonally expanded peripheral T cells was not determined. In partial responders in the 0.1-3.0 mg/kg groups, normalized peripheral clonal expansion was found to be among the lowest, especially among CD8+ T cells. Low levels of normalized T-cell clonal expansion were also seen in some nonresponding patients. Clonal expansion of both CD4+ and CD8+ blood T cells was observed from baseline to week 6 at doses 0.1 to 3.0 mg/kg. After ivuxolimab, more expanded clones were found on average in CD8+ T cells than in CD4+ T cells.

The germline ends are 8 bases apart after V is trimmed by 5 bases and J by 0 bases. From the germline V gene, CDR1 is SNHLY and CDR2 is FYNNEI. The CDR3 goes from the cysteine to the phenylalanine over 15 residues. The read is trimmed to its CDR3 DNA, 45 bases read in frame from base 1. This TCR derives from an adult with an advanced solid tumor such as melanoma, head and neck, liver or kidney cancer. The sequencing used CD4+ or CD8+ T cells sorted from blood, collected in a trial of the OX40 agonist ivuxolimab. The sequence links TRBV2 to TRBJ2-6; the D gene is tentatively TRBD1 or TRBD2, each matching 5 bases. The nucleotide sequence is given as TGTGCCAGCAGTCTTGGGGGCTCTGGGGCCAACGTCCTGACTTTC. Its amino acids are CASSLGGSGANVLTF.